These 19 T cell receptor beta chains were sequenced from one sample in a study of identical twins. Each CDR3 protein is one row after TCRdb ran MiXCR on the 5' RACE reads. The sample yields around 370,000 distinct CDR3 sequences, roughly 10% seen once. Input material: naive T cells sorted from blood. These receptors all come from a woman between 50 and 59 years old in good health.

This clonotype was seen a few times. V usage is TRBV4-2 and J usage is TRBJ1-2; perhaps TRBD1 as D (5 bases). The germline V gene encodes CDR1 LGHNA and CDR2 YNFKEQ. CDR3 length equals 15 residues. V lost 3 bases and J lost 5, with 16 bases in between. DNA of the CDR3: TGTGCCAGCAGCCAGATTAGGGGCGATGAATATGGCTACACCTTC. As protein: CASSQIRGDEYGYTF.

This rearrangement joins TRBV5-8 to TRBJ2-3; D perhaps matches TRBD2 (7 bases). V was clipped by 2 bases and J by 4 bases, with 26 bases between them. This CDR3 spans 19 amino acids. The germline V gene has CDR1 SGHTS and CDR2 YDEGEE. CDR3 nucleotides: TGTGCCAGCAGCTTATACAGGGCGACTAGCCCACGGGATGCAGATACGCAGTATTTT. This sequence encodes CASSLYRATSPRDADTQYF.

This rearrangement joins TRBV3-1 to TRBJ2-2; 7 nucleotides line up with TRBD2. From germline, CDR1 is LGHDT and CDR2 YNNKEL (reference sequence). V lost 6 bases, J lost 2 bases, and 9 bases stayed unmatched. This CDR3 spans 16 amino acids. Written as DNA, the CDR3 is TGTGCCAGCAGTCTGGCGGGAGCTCGAAACACCGGGGAGCTGTTTTTT. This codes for CASSLAGARNTGELFF.

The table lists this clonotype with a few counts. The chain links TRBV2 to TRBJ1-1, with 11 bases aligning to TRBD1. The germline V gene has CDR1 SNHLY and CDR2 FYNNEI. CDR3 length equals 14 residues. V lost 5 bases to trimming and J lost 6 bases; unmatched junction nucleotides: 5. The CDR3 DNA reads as TGTGCCAGCAGTTTTGGACAGGGGGCCTCTGAAGCTTTCTTT. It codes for CASSFGQGASEAFF. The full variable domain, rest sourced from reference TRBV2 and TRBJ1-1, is EPEVTQTPSHQVTQMGQEVILRCVPISNHLYFYWYRQILGQKVEFLVSFYNNEISEKSEIFDDQFSVERPDGSNFTLKIRSTKLEDSAMYFCASSFGQGASEAFFGQGTRLTVV.

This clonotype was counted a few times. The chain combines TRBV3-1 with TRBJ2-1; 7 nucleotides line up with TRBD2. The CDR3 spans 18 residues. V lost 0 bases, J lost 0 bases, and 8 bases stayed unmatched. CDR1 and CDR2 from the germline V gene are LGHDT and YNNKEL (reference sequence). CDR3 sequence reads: CASSQDPASGRSYNEQFF. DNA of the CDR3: TGTGCCAGCAGCCAAGATCCGGCTAGCGGACGCTCCTACAATGAGCAGTTCTTC.

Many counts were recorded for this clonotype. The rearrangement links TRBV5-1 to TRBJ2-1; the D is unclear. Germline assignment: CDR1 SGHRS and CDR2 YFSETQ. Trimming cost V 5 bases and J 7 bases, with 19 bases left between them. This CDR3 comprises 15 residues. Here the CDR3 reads CASRYPFSRPNEQFF. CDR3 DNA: TGCGCCAGCAGGTATCCCTTTAGCCGACCTAATGAGCAGTTCTTC.

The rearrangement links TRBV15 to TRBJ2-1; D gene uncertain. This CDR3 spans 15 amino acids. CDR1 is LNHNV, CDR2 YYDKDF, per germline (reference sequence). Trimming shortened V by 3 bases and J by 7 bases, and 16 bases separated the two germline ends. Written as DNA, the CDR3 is TGTGCCACCAGCAGGTCTCTAGATTCGTGGAATGAGCAGTTCTTC. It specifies CATSRSLDSWNEQFF.

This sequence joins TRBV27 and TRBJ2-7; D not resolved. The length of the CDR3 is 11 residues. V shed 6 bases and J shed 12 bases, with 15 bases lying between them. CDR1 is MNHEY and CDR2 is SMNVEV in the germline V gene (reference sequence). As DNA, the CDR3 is TGTGCCAGCAGAGGGAACCCTGGATCGTACGTC. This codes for CASRGNPGSYV.

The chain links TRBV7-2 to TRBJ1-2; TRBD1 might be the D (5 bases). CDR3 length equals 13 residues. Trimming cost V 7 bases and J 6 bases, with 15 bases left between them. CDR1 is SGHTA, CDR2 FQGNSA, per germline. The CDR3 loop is CASTLGGRDGYTF. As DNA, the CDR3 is TGTGCCAGCACCCTGGGGGGGAGGGATGGCTACACCTTC.

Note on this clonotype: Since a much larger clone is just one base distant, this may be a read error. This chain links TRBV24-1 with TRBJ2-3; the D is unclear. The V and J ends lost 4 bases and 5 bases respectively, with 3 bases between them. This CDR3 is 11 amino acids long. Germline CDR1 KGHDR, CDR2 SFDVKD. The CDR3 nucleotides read TGTGCCACCAGTGAGGGAGATACGCAGTATTTT. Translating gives CATSEGDTQYF.

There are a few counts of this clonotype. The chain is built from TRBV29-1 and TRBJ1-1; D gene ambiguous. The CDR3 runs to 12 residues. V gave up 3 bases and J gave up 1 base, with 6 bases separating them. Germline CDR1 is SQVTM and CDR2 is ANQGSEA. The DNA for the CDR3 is TGCAGCGTTGACGGAGGGAACACTGAAGCTTTCTTT. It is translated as CSVDGGNTEAFF.

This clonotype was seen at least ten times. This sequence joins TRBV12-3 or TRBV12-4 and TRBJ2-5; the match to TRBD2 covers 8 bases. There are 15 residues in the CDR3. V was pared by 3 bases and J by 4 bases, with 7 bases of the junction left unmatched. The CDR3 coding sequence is TGTGCCAGCAGTTTTCGAGGACTAGCCACAGAGACCCAGTACTTC. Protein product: CASSFRGLATETQYF.

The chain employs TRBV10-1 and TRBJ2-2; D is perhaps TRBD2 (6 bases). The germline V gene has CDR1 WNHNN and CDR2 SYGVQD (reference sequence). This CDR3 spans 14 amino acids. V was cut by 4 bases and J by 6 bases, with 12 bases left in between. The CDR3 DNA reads TGCGCCAGCAGTGTTCGGCGGGACGCCGGGGAGCTGTTTTTT. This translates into CASSVRRDAGELFF.

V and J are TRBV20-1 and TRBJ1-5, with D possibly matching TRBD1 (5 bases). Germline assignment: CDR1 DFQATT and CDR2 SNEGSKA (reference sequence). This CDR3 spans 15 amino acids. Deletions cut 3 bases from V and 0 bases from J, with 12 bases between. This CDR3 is CSARNRLNSNQPQHF. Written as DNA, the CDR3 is TGCAGTGCTAGGAACAGGCTAAATAGCAATCAGCCCCAGCATTTT.

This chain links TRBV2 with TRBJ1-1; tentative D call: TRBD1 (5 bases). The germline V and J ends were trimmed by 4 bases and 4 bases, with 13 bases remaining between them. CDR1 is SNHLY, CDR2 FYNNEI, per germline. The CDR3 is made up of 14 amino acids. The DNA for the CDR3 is TGTGCCAGCAGTGGGGGGGGAGGGCGCACTGAAGCTTTCTTT. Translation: CASSGGGGRTEAFF.

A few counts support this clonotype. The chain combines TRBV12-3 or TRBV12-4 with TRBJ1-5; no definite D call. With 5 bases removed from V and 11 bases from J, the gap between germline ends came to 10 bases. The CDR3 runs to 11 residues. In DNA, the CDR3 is TGTGCCAGCAGTAACGGGCCCTCCCAGCATTTT. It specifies CASSNGPSQHF.

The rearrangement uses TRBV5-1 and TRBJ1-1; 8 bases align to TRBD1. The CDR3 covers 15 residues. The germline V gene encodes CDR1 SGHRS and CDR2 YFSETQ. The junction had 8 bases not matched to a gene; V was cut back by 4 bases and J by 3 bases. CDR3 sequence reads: CASSPTGGPDTEAFF. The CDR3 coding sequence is TGCGCCAGCAGCCCCACAGGGGGACCAGACACTGAAGCTTTCTTT.

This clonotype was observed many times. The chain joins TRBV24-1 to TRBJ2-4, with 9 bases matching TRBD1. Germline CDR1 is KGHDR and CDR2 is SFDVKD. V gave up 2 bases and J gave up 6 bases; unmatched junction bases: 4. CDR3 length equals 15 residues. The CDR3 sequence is CATSDSSTGGNIQYF. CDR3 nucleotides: TGTGCCACCAGTGATTCTTCGACAGGGGGAAACATTCAGTACTTC.

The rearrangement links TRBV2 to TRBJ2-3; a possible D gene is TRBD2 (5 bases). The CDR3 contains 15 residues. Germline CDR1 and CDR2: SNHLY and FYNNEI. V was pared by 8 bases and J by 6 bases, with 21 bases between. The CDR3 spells CASSPRLGGRDTQYF. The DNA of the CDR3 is TGTGCCAGCTCTCCCCGGCTAGGAGGACGGGATACGCAGTATTTT.